A selection of T cell receptor beta chains follows, all from one sample in a study of cytomegalovirus exposure and HLA in healthy donors. Produced via immunoSEQ multiplex PCR; TCRdb's table is partial and in-frame only. The sample has roughly 120,000 clones, under 80% seen once. The sequencing input was PBMCs. The receptors originated from a woman in her fifties or sixties in good health and CMV-seropositive. The CDR3 runs from the conserved cysteine through the conserved F or W. Fields, in order: V gene, J gene, D gene, clone size, CDR3 DNA, CDR3 protein. D genes are given only for firm matches. Not every row has a clone size; where given, it reads once, few, many or a size class.

TRBV7-9	TRBJ2-1	TRBD2	few	TGTGCCTCGGGGAGCGGGGACTACAATGAGCAGTTCTTC	CASGSGDYNEQFF
TRBV6-5	TRBJ1-4	NA	NA	TGTGCCAGCAGTTACCAAATGAGTGAAAAACTGTTTTTT	CASSYQMSEKLFF
TRBV6-6	TRBJ2-1	NA	NA	TGTGCCAGCAGATTTCTAGAGGACTACAATGAGCAGTTCTTC	CASRFLEDYNEQFF
TRBV5-1	TRBJ1-2	TRBD1	few	TGCGCCAGCAGCCCTGGACAGGGGTTTATGGATGGCTACACCTTC	CASSPGQGFMDGYTF
TRBV5-4	TRBJ1-6	NA	few	TGTGCCAGCAGCTTCGACTTCAGCTCCTATAATTCACCCCTCCACTTT	CASSFDFSSYNSPLHF
TRBV4-3	TRBJ2-5	NA	few	TGCGCCAGCAGCCAAGTAGACAGGGGAGGGGAGACCCAGTACTTC	CASSQVDRGGETQYF
TRBV4-3	TRBJ1-1	NA	NA	TGCGCCAGCAGCCAAGTTTTACAGATGAACACTGAAGCTTTCTTT	CASSQVLQMNTEAFF
TRBV7-8	TRBJ1-4	NA	NA	TGTGCCAGCAGCTTAGGTTATGGGGGCCTGGCGGAAAAACTGTTTTTT	CASSLGYGGLAEKLFF
TRBV28	TRBJ1-1	NA	NA	TGTGCCAGCAGTTCAGCGTCTGAAGCTTTCTTT	CASSSASEAFF
TRBV7-2	TRBJ2-3	TRBD2	NA	TGTGCCAGCAGCTTTGGTAGCGGGGGGTGGACAGATACGCAGTATTTT	CASSFGSGGWTDTQYF
TRBV7-9	TRBJ1-2	NA	once	TGTGCCAGCAGCTTAGCGCTAACGGGGTTTGGGGGCTACACCTTC	CASSLALTGFGGYTF
TRBV7-8	TRBJ1-5	TRBD1	few	TGTGCCAGCAGCTTAGAGGTGGACAGGCATAATCAGCCCCAGCATTTT	CASSLEVDRHNQPQHF
TRBV5-5	TRBJ2-3	TRBD1	few	TGTGCCAGCAGCTTGAGTACGGGACAGTACACAGATACGCAGTATTTT	CASSLSTGQYTDTQYF
TRBV28	TRBJ2-2	TRBD1	NA	TGTGCCAGCAGCTCCCTACAGGGGTCCACCGGGGAGCTGTTTTTT	CASSSLQGSTGELFF
TRBV5-1	TRBJ2-2	TRBD2	NA	TGCGCCAGCAGCTTGTCGGGGGGGAACACCGGGGAGCTGTTTTTT	CASSLSGGNTGELFF
TRBV5-1	TRBJ1-4	TRBD1	few	TGCGCCAGCAGCGCAGACAGGGGGCGTTGGGAAAAACTGTTTTTT	CASSADRGRWEKLFF
TRBV5-5	TRBJ1-5	NA	NA	TGTGCCAGCAGCCTGGCAGTGGGGGGTCAGCCCCAGCATTTT	CASSLAVGGQPQHF
TRBV30	TRBJ2-2	TRBD1	NA	TGTGCCTGGAGTGCCAGGGGGCGTGTCGGGGAGCTGTTTTTT	CAWSARGRVGELFF
TRBV4-1	TRBJ1-4	NA	NA	TGCGCCAGCAGCCAAGGCTGGGGAGGGGAAAAACTGTTTTTT	CASSQGWGGEKLFF
TRBV20-1	TRBJ2-5	NA	NA	TGCAGTGCTACCCGGCAAGAGACCCAGTACTTC	CSATRQETQYF
TRBV6-1	TRBJ1-1	NA	NA	TGTGCCAGCAGTCCACGGGCCGCGGGGAGCACTGAAGCTTTCTTT	CASSPRAAGSTEAFF
TRBV7-2	TRBJ2-4	NA	few	TGTGCCAGCAGCTTGGATGAGGGGACAAAAAACATTCAGTACTTC	CASSLDEGTKNIQYF
TRBV7-2	TRBJ2-3	TRBD1	NA	TGTGCCAGCAGCTTAACCGGGACAGGGATAACAGATACGCAGTATTTT	CASSLTGTGITDTQYF
TRBV4-2	TRBJ2-7	TRBD1	NA	TGTGCCAGCAGCCAAGATCAGGCCGGACAGGGACGCGACGAGCAGTACTTC	CASSQDQAGQGRDEQYF
TRBV6-5	TRBJ1-4	NA	NA	TGTGCCAGCAGTTACTCGGGGGGGGGCAAACTGTTTTTT	CASSYSGGGKLFF
TRBV7-6	TRBJ2-3	TRBD2	NA	TGTGCCAGCAGCCCGCCCGGACTAGCGGGAGTGGGGGATACGCAGTATTTT	CASSPPGLAGVGDTQYF
TRBV7-2	TRBJ1-1	NA	NA	TGTGCCAGCAGCCTACCGACAGGGAACACTGAAGCTTTCTTT	CASSLPTGNTEAFF
TRBV19	TRBJ1-1	NA	NA	TGTGCCAGTAGTATAGATACTACAAGGAAGGAAGCTTTCTTT	CASSIDTTRKEAFF
TRBV19	TRBJ2-1	TRBD2	NA	TGTGCCTCGGGGGGAACAGCCTACAATGAGCAGTTCTTC	CASGGTAYNEQFF
TRBV9	TRBJ1-3	NA	few	TGTGCCAGCAGCCCCGGTTCAGGGCCCAGCTCTGGAAACACCATATATTTT	CASSPGSGPSSGNTIYF
TRBV30	TRBJ1-3	TRBD1	NA	TGTGCCTGGAGGCAATCGGGACAGAGACTAAACACCATATATTTT	CAWRQSGQRLNTIYF
TRBV19	TRBJ2-3	TRBD1	NA	TGTGCCAGTAGCACCGGGACAGGCCTCACAGATACGCAGTATTTT	CASSTGTGLTDTQYF
TRBV4-2	TRBJ2-5	TRBD2	NA	TGTGCCAGCAGCCAAGATCGGGGAGGGGAGACCCAGTACTTC	CASSQDRGGETQYF
TRBV5-4	TRBJ2-7	NA	NA	TGTGCCAGCAGCCCAGCCCGGGGATTCTCCTACGAGCAGTACTTC	CASSPARGFSYEQYF
TRBV5-4	TRBJ2-3	NA	NA	TGTGCCAGCAGCCCAGCTGCAGGGGACACAGATACGCAGTATTTT	CASSPAAGDTDTQYF
TRBV4-1	TRBJ1-1	NA	NA	TGCGCCAGCAGCGACCATGATTACGGGGCTGAAGCTTTCTTT	CASSDHDYGAEAFF
TRBV9	TRBJ2-1	TRBD1	NA	TGTGCCAGCAGCGTCGGACAGGGTGTGAATGAGCAGTTCTTC	CASSVGQGVNEQFF
TRBV7-9	TRBJ2-5	NA	NA	TGTGCCAGCAGCTTAGTGGGCAGAACCTCCCAAGAGACCCAGTACTTC	CASSLVGRTSQETQYF
TRBV11-2	TRBJ1-5	TRBD1	once	TGTGCCAGCAGCTCAGGGGGGCAGCCCCAGCATTTT	CASSSGGQPQHF
TRBV9	TRBJ2-1	TRBD1	NA	TGTGCCAGCAGCGTCCACCCCGACAGGGCAGCGTCCTACAATGAGCAGTTCTTC	CASSVHPDRAASYNEQFF
TRBV15	TRBJ1-2	NA	NA	TGTGCCACCAGCAGAGGGGGGGTAAACTATGGCTACACCTTC	CATSRGGVNYGYTF
TRBV4-3	TRBJ1-5	NA	NA	TGCGCCAGCAGCCAAGATCACCAGGGACAGCCCCAGCATTTT	CASSQDHQGQPQHF
TRBV2	TRBJ1-3	NA	NA	TGTGCCAGCCAGCGGGGAGGACCTGGAAACACCATATATTTT	CASQRGGPGNTIYF
TRBV14	TRBJ2-7	NA	NA	TGTGCCAGCAGCCAATCGGCGGGGCCAGTGTACGAGCAGTACTTC	CASSQSAGPVYEQYF
TRBV28	TRBJ1-6	NA	NA	TGTGCCAGCAGTTTAGGCCGTAATTCACCCCTCCACTTT	CASSLGRNSPLHF
TRBV19	TRBJ1-5	NA	NA	TGTGCCAGTAGTATTGACTCGGGATATCAGCCCCAACATTTT	CASSIDSGYQPQHF
TRBV30	TRBJ1-5	TRBD1	NA	TGTGCCTGGAGTAGACAGGGGGCGGTTGGCAATCAGCCCCAGCATTTT	CAWSRQGAVGNQPQHF
TRBV6-5	TRBJ1-5	TRBD1	NA	TGTGCCAGCAGTTACTCCAGGGGGGATCAGCCCCAGCATTTT	CASSYSRGDQPQHF